The 18 T cell receptor beta chains presented below share a single source sample, sequenced in a study of blood T cell repertoires in COVID-19. Sequencing was performed with immunoSEQ multiplex PCR; in TCRdb, only in-frame clones are kept and a portion is missing. The sample yields around 100,000 clones, 70% to 90% seen once. The sample was peripheral blood. The receptors stem from a woman in her forties or fifties with acute or convalescent COVID-19.

The chain couples TRBV7-8 to TRBJ1-4; D remains unclear. Germline-derived CDR1 and CDR2 are SGHVS and FQNEAQ. Trimming shortened V by 2 bases and J by 12 bases, and 7 bases separated the two germline ends. CDR3 length: 11 residues. The CDR3 DNA follows: TGTGCCAGCAGCTTATCTGGAGAACTGTTTTTT. It encodes CASSLSGELFF.

The chain couples TRBV5-1 to TRBJ2-2; no definite D call. Per germline, CDR1 SGHRS and CDR2 YFSETQ. V lost 2 bases to trimming and J lost 2 bases, with 7 bases between them. This CDR3 comprises 14 residues. The CDR3 region is CASSFTANTGELFF. As DNA, the CDR3 is TGCGCCAGCAGCTTTACAGCAAACACCGGGGAGCTGTTTTTT.

The gene calls are TRBV6-2 or TRBV6-3 and TRBJ2-1, with D perhaps matching TRBD2 (5 bases). The CDR3 contains 15 residues. Germline V lookup: CDR1 MNHEY, CDR2 SVGEGT. Trimming stripped 6 bases from V and 5 bases from J, with 17 bases between. The CDR3 DNA sequence: TGTGCCAGCAGCTCCGGGAACCTCTTCCACAATGAGCAGTTCTTC. This translates into CASSSGNLFHNEQFF.

This chain connects TRBV5-6 to TRBJ1-2; weak D call: TRBD1 (5 bases). The V end was cut by 2 bases, the J end by 7 bases, with 12 bases between. The germline V gene has CDR1 SGHDT and CDR2 YYEEEE. The CDR3 runs 13 residues. The CDR3 loop is CASSLRGGLGYTF. The CDR3 DNA is TGTGCCAGCAGCTTAAGGGGAGGGCTTGGCTACACCTTC. Looking up the rest from reference TRBV5-6 and TRBJ1-2 gives the full variable domain: DAGVTQSPTHLIKTRGQQVTLRCSPKSGHDTVSWYQQALGQGPQFIFQYYEEEERQRGNFPDRFSGHQFPNYSSELNVNALLLGDSALYLCASSLRGGLGYTFGSGTRLTVV.

This chain links TRBV3-1 (or the pseudogene TRBV3-2) with TRBJ1-6; the D gene is possibly TRBD1 (6 bases). CDR3 length: 19 residues. CDR1 is LGHDT and CDR2 is YNNKEL in the germline V gene (reference sequence). The germline V and J ends were trimmed by 2 bases and 7 bases, with 24 bases remaining between them. CDR3 sequence: CASSQTGARGNRGNSPLHF. CDR3 nucleotides: TGTGCCAGCAGCCAAACCGGGGCCAGAGGGAATAGGGGGAATTCACCCCTCCACTTT.

The V and J genes are TRBV11-2 and TRBJ1-2; 9 bases map to TRBD1. Germline-derived CDR1 and CDR2 are SGHAT and FQNNGV. V lost 5 bases, J lost 8 bases, and 6 bases stayed unmatched. The CDR3 consists of 13 residues. In nucleotides, the CDR3 is TGTGCCAGCAGCCCAGGGGACAGGGAAGGCTACACCTTC. Translating gives CASSPGDREGYTF.

This chain connects TRBV24-1 to TRBJ2-3, with 10 bases that match TRBD2. The V and J ends lost 3 bases and 4 bases, in that order; junction bases with no gene match: 6. CDR3 size: 16 residues. Per the germline V gene, CDR1 is KGHDR and CDR2 is SFDVKD. CDR3 coding DNA: TGTGCCACCAGTGATCACCTAGCGGGAGTAGCAGATACGCAGTATTTT. Protein sequence: CATSDHLAGVADTQYF.

The V and J genes are TRBV4-3 and TRBJ2-2; a weak D match, TRBD1 (6 bases). The CDR3 totals 16 residues. Germline loops: CDR1 LGHNA, CDR2 YSLEER. V lost 0 bases and J 2 bases, leaving 10 bases between the germline ends. For the CDR3, the DNA is TGCGCCAGCAGCCAAGATCTAGGGGGTAACACCGGGGAGCTGTTTTTT. Its translation: CASSQDLGGNTGELFF.

As DNA, the CDR3 is TGTGCCAGCAGCTTGGGAGGCTTCTATGGCTACACCTTC. Amino acids: CASSLGGFYGYTF. The chain carries TRBV5-4 and TRBJ1-2; no firm D call. From germline, CDR1 is SGHNT and CDR2 YYREEE (reference sequence). The CDR3 covers 13 residues. Deletions cut 0 bases from V and 4 bases from J, with 7 bases between.

This chain links TRBV27 with TRBJ1-4, with 7 positions matching TRBD1. After removal of 5 bases from V and 6 bases from J, the junction contained 6 bases not matched to a gene. Germline CDR1 MNHEY, CDR2 SMNVEV (reference sequence). The CDR3 spans 14 residues. CDR3 nucleotides: TGTGCCAGCAGTAGACAGGGTCTTTATGAAAAACTGTTTTTT. This encodes CASSRQGLYEKLFF.

The V gene is TRBV15, the J gene TRBJ1-2; a possible D gene is TRBD1 (5 bases). The germline V gene has CDR1 LNHNV and CDR2 YYDKDF (reference sequence). The CDR3 length is 15 residues. The V and J ends lost 3 bases and 6 bases respectively, with 17 bases between them. The CDR3 sequence is CATSSGRVYEHGYTF. CDR3 bases: TGTGCCACCAGCAGCGGCAGGGTATACGAGCATGGCTACACCTTC.

About this clone itself: Germline is not matched at one junction end, which may reflect a read error. V gene TRBV7-9 combines with J gene TRBJ2-1; TRBD2 matches at 10 bases. The length of the CDR3 is 15 residues. Germline V CDR1 and CDR2: SEHNR, FQNEAQ (reference sequence). The CDR3 DNA sequence: TGTGCCAGCAGCATAGCGGGAGGTTCCTACAATGAGCAGTTCTTC. Translated: CASSIAGGSYNEQFF.

This sequence joins TRBV3-1 (or the pseudogene TRBV3-2) and TRBJ1-1; 7 bases are a match to TRBD1. The CDR3 is 15 residues long. J was trimmed by 1 base and V by 1 base; bases with no gene match: 3. Germline-derived CDR1 and CDR2 are LGHDT and YNNKEL (reference sequence). CDR3 sequence (DNA): TGTGCCAGCAGCCAAGGTGGGACAGCGAACACTGAAGCTTTCTTT. Protein sequence: CASSQGGTANTEAFF.

CDR3 in DNA: TGTGCCAGCAGTTTTAAGCGGAATGAGCAGTTCTTC. Translation: CASSFKRNEQFF. The chain recombines TRBV28 with TRBJ2-1; D might be TRBD2 (5 bases). This CDR3 region has 12 residues. Germline V gives CDR1 MDHEN, CDR2 SYDVKM. Trimming shortened V by 3 bases and J by 7 bases, and 7 bases separated the two germline ends.

This chain connects TRBV6-5 to TRBJ1-6; no clear D. V was clipped by 6 bases and J by 4 bases, with 10 bases between them. There are 14 residues in the CDR3. Germline CDR1 is MNHEY and CDR2 is SVGAGI. The chain's CDR3 is CASRAETYNSPLHF. DNA of the CDR3: TGTGCCAGCAGGGCAGAGACATATAATTCACCCCTCCACTTT.

This chain joins TRBV10-1 and TRBJ2-3; D remains ambiguous. Germline V CDR1 and CDR2: WNHNN, SYGVQD (reference sequence). The CDR3 totals 13 residues. V dropped 2 bases and J dropped 4 bases, with 7 bases sitting between them. The CDR3 region has the DNA TGCGCCAGCAGTGAGAAAGGAGCAGATACGCAGTATTTT. Amino acids: CASSEKGADTQYF.

V and J are TRBV19 and TRBJ1-2, with D possibly matching TRBD1 (5 bases). V was shortened by 6 bases and J by 8 bases, with 19 bases between the two germline ends. Germline CDR1 LNHDA, CDR2 SQIVND (reference sequence). This CDR3 has 14 amino acids. CDR3 sequence reads: CASSPQLGQGGYTF. The CDR3 bases are TGTGCCAGTAGCCCCCAACTGGGGCAGGGCGGCTACACCTTC.

This clone was recorded once. The same CDR3 is also encoded by other DNA sequences in this sample. The gene calls are TRBV5-1 and TRBJ2-1; 12 positions agree with TRBD2. The CDR3 length is 15 residues. The V gene's germline CDR1 is SGHRS and CDR2 YFSETQ. V lost 0 bases and J lost 10; bases outside the gene matches: 5. The CDR3 region has the DNA TGCGCCAGCAGCTTGGAACTAGCGGGGGGAAGGGAGCAGTTCTTC. Translated: CASSLELAGGREQFF.